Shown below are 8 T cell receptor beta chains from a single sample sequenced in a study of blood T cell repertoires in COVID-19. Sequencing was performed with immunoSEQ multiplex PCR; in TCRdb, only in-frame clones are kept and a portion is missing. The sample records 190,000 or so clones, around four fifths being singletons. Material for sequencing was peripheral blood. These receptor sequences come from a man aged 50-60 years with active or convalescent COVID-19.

The CDR3 coding sequence is TGTGCCAGCAGTTTAGGAGGACAGCTTAGCAATCAGCCCCAGCATTTT. Translation: CASSLGGQLSNQPQHF. The V and J genes are TRBV27 and TRBJ1-5, with a weak D call TRBD1 (6 bases). The CDR3 is made up of 16 amino acids. Germline V gene sequence: CDR1 MNHEY, CDR2 SMNVEV (reference sequence). Between the trimmed V and J ends, which lost 2 bases and 0 bases, there was a span of 11 bases.

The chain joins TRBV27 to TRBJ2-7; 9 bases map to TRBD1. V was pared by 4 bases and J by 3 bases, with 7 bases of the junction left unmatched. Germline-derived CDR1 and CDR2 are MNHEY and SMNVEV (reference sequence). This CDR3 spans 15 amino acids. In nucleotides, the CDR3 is TGTGCCAGCAGTTCACAACCGGGACAGGGCTACGAGCAGTACTTC. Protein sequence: CASSSQPGQGYEQYF.

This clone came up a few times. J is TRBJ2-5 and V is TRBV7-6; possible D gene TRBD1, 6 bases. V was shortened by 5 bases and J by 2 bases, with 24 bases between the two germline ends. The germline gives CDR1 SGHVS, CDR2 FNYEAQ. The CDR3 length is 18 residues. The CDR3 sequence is CASSKGWAGATTQETQYF. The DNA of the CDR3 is TGTGCCAGCAGCAAGGGGTGGGCAGGGGCCACCACACAAGAGACCCAGTACTTC. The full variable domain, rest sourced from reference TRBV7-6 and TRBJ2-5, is GAGVSQSPRYKVTKRGQDVALRCDPISGHVSLYWYRQALGQGPEFLTYFNYEAQQDKSGLPNDRFSAERPEGSISTLTIQRTEQRDSAMYRCASSKGWAGATTQETQYFGPGTRLLVL.

The CDR3 protein is CASRTGNNQPQHF. The CDR3, as DNA: TGTGCCAGCAGGACAGGGAACAATCAGCCCCAGCATTTT. The V gene is TRBV28, the J gene TRBJ1-5; 7 bases match TRBD1. The CDR3 runs 13 residues. Trimming removed 6 bases from V and 3 bases from J; junction bases left unmatched: 2. CDR1 MDHEN and CDR2 SYDVKM come from the germline V gene. The whole variable domain, remainder taken from reference TRBV28 and TRBJ1-5, is DVKVTQSSRYLVKRTGEKVFLECVQDMDHENMFWYRQDPGLGLRLIYFSYDVKMKEKGDIPEGYSVSREKKERFSLILESASTNQTSMYLCASRTGNNQPQHFGDGTRLSIL.

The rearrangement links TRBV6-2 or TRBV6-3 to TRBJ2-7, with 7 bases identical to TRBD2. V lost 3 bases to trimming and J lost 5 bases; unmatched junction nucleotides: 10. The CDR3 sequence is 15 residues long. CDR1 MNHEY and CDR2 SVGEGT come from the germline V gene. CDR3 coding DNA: TGTGCCAGCAGTTATTTGGGGGGGGATATGGACGAGCAGTACTTC. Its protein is CASSYLGGDMDEQYF.

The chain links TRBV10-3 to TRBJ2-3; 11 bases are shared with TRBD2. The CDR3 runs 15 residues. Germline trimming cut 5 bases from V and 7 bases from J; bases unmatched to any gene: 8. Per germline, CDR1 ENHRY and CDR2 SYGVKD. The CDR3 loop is CAISLGLAGGHTQYF. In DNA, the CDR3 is TGTGCCATCAGTCTTGGACTAGCGGGCGGTCATACGCAGTATTTT.

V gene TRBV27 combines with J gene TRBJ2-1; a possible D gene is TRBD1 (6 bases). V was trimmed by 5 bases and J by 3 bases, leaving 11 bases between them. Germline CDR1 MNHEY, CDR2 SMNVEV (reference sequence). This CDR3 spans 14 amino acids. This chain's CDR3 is CASSPGQNYNEQFF. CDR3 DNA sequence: TGTGCCAGCAGTCCTGGACAGAACTACAATGAGCAGTTCTTC.

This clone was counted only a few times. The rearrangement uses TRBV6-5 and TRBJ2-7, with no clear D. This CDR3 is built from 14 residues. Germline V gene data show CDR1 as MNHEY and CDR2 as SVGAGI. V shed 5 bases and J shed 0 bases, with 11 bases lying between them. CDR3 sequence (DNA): TGTGCCAGCAGTCCAGGCTTTAGCTCCTACGAGCAGTACTTC. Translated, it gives CASSPGFSSYEQYF.